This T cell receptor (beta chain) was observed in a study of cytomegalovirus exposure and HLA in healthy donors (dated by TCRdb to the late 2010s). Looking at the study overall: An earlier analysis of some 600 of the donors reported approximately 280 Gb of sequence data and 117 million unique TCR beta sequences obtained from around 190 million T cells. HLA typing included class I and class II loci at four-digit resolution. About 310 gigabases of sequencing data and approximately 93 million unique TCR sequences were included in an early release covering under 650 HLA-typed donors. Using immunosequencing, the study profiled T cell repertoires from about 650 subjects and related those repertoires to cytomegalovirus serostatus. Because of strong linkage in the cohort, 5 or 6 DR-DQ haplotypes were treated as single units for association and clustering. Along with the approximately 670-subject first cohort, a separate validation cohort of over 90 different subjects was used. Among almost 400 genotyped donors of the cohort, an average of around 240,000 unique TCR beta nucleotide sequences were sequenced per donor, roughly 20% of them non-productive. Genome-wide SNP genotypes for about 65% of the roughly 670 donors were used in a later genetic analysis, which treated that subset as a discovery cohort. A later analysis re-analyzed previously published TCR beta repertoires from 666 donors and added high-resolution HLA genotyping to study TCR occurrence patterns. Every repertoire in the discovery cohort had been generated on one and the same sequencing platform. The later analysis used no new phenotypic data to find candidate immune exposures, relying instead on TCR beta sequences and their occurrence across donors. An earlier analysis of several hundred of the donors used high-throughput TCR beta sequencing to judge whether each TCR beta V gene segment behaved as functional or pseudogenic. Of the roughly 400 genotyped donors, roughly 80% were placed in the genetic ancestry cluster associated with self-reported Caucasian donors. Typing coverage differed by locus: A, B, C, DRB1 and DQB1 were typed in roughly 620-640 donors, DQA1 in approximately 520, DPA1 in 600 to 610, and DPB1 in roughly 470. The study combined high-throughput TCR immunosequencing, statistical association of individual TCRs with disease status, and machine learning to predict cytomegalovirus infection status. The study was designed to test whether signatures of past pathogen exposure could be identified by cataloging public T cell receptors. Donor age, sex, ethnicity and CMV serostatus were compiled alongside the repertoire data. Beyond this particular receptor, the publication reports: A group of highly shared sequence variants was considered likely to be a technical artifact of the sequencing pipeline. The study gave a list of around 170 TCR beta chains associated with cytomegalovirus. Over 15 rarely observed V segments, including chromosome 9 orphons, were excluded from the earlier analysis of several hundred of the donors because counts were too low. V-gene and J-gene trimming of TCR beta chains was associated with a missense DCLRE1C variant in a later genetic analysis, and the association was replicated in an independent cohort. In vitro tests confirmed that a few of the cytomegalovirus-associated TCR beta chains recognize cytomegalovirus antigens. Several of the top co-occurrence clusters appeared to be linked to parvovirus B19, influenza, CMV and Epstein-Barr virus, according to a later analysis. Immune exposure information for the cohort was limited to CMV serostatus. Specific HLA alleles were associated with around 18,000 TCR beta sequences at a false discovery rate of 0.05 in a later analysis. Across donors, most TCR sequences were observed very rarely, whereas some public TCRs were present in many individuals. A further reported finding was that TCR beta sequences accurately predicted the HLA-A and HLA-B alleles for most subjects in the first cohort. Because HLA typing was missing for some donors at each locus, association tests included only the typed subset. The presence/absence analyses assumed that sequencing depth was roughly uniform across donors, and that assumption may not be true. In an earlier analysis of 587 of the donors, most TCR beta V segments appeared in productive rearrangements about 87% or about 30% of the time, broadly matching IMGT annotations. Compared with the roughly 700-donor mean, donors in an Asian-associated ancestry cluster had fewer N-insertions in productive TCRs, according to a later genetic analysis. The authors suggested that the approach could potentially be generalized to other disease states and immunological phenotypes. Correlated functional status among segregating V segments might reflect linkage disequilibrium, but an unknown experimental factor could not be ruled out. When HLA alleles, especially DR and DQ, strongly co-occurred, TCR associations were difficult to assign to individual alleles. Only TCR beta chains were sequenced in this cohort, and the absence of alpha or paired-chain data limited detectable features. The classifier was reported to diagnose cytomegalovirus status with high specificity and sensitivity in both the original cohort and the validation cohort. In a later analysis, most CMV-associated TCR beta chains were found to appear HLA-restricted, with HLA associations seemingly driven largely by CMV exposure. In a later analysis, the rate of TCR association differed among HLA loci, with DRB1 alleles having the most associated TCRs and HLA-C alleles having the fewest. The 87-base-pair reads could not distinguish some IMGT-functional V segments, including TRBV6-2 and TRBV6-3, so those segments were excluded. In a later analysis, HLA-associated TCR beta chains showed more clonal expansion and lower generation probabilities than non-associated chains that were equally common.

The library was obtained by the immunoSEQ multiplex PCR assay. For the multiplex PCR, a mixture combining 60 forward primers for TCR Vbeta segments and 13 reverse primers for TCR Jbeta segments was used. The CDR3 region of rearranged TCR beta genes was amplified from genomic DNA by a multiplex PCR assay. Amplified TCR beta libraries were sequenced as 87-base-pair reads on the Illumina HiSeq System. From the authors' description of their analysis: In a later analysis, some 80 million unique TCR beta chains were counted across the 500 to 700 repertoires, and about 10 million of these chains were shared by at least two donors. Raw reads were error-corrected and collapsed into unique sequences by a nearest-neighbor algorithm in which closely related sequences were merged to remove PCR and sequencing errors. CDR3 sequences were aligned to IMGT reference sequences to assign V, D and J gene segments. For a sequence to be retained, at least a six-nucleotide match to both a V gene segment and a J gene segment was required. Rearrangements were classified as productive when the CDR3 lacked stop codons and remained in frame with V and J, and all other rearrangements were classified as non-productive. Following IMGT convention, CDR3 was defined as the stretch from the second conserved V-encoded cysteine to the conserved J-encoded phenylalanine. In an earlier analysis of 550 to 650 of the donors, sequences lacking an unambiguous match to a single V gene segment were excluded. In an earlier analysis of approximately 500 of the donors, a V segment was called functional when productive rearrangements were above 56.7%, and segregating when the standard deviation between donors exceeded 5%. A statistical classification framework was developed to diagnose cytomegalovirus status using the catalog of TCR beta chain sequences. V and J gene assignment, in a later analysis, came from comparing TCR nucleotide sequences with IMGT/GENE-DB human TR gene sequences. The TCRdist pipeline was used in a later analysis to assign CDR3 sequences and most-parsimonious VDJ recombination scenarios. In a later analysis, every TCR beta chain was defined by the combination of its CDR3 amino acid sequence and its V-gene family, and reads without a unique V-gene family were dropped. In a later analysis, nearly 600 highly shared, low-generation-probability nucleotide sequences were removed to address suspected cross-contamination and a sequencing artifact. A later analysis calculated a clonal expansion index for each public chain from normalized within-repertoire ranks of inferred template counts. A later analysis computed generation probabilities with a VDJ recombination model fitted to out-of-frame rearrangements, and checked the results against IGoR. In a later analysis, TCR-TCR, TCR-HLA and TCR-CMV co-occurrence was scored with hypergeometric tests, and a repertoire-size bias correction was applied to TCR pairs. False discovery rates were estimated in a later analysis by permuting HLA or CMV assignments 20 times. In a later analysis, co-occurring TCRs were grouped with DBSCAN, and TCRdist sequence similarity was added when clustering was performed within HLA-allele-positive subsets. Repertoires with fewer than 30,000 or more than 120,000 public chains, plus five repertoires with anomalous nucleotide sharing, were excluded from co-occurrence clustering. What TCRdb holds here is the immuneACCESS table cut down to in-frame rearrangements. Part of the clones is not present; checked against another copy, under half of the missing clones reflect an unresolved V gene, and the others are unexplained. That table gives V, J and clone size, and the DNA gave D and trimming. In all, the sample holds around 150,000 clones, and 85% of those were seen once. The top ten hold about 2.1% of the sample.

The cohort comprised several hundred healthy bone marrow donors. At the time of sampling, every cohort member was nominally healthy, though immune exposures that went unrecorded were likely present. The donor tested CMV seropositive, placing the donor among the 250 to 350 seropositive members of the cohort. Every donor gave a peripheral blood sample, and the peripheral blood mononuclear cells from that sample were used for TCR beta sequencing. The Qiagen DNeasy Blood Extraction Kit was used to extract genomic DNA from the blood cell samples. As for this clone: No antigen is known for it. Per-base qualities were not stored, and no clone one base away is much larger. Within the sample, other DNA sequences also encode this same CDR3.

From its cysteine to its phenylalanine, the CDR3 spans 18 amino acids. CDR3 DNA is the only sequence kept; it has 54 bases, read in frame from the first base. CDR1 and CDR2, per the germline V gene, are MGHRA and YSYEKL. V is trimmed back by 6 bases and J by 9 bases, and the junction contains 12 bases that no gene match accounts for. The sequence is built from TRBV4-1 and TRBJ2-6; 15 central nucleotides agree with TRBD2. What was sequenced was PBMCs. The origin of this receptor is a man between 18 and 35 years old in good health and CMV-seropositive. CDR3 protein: CASSQLGLAGGAGNVLTF. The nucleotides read TGCGCCAGCAGTCAACTGGGACTAGCGGGGGGAGCAGGCAACGTCCTGACTTTC.